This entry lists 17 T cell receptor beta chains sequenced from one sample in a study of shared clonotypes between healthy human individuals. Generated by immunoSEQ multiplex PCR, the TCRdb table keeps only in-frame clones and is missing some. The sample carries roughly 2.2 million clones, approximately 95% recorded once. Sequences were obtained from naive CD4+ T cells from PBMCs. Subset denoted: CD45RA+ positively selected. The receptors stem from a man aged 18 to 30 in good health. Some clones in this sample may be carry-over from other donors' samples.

CDR3 nucleotide sequence: TGTGCCAGCAGTCCCCCGGGACTTAGGAGCTCCTACGAGCAGTACTTC. It yields the protein CASSPPGLRSSYEQYF. The genes are TRBV28 and TRBJ2-7; perhaps TRBD2 as D (6 bases). The CDR3 is 16 amino acids. The germline V gene has CDR1 MDHEN and CDR2 SYDVKM. V lost 5 bases to trimming and J lost 0 bases, with 17 bases between them.

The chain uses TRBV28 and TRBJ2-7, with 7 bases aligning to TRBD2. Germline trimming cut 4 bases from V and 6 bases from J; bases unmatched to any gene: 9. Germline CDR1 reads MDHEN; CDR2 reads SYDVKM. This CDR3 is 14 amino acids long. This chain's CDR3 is CASSWDYLIGEQYF. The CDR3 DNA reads TGTGCCAGCAGTTGGGACTACTTAATTGGCGAGCAGTACTTC.

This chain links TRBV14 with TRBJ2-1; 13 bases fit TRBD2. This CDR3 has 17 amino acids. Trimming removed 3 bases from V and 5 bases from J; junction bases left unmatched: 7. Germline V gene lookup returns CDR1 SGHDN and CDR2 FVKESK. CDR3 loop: CASSQEGTSGTHNEQFF. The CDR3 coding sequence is TGTGCCAGCAGCCAGGAAGGGACTAGCGGGACCCACAATGAGCAGTTCTTC. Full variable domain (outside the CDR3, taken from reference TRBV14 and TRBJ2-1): EAGVTQFPSHSVIEKGQTVTLRCDPISGHDNLYWYRRVMGKEIKFLLHFVKESKQDESGMPNNRFLAERTGGTYSTLKVQPAELEDSGVYFCASSQEGTSGTHNEQFFGPGTRLTVL.

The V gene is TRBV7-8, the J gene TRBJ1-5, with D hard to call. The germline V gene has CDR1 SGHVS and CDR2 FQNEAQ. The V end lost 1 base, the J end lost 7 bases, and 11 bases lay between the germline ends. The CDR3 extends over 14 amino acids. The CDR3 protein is CASSLGQVRQPQHF. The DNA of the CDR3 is TGTGCCAGCAGCTTAGGCCAAGTCCGGCAGCCCCAGCATTTT.

The CDR3 loop is CASSVVGTGRKFF. CDR3 nucleotide sequence: TGTGCCAGCAGTGTAGTCGGGACAGGTAGAAAGTTCTTC. The rearrangement joins TRBV6-1 to TRBJ2-1; TRBD1 matches at 8 bases. The V and J ends lost 4 bases and 14 bases, in that order; junction bases with no gene match: 10. The CDR3 spans 13 residues. Germline CDR1 is MNHNS and CDR2 is SASEGT.

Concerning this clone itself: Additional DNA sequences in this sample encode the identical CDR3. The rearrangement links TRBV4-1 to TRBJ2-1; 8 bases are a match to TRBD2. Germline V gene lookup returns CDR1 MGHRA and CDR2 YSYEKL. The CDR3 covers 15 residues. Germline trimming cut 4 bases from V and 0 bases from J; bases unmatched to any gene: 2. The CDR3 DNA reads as TGCGCCAGCAGCCCCACTAGCGGCTCCTACAATGAGCAGTTCTTC. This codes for CASSPTSGSYNEQFF.

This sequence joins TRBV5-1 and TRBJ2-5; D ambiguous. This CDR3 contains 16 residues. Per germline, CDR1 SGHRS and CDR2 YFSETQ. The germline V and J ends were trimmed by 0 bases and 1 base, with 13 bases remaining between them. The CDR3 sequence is CASSLGVASPQETQYF. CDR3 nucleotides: TGCGCCAGCAGCTTGGGAGTGGCGTCTCCCCAAGAGACCCAGTACTTC. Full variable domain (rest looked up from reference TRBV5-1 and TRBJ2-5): KAGVTQTPRYLIKTRGQQVTLSCSPISGHRSVSWYQQTPGQGLQFLFEYFSETQRNKGNFPGRFSGRQFSNSRSEMNVSTLELGDSALYLCASSLGVASPQETQYFGPGTRLLVL.

CDR3 DNA sequence: TGTGCCAGCAGCAATGGGCCCGAGGACGACAATGAGCAGTTCTTC. Protein sequence: CASSNGPEDDNEQFF. This chain connects TRBV21-1 to TRBJ2-1. TRBV21-1 is a pseudogene. The CDR3 totals 15 residues.

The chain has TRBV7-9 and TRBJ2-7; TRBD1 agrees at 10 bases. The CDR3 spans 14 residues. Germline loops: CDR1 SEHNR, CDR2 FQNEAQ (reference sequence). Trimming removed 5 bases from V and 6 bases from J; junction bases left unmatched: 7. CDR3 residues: CASSKRQGAGEQYF. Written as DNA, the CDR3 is TGTGCCAGCAGCAAGCGACAGGGGGCTGGCGAGCAGTACTTC.

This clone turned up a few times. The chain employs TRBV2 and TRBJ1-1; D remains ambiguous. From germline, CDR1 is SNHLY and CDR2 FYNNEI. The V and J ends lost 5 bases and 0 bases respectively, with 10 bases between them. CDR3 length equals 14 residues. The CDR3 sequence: CASSRTFMNTEAFF. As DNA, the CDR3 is TGTGCCAGCAGTCGCACGTTTATGAACACTGAAGCTTTCTTT.

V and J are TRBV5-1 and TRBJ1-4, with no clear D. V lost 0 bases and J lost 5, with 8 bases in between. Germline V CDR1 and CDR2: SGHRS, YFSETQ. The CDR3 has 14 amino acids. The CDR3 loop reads CASSLGFLNEKLFF. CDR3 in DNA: TGCGCCAGCAGCTTGGGTTTCCTCAATGAAAAACTGTTTTTT.

The CDR3 sequence is CASSWEFETQYF. CDR3 sequence (DNA): TGCGCCAGCAGCTGGGAATTTGAGACCCAGTACTTC. V gene TRBV5-1 combines with J gene TRBJ2-5; no definite D call. Germline V gene sequence: CDR1 SGHRS, CDR2 YFSETQ. Deletions cut 3 bases from V and 5 bases from J, with 8 bases between. The CDR3 has 12 residues.

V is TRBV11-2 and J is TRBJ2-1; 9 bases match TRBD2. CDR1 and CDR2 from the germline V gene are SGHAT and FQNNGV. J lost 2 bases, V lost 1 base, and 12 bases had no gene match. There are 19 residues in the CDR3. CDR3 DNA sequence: TGTGCCAGCAGCTTAGGTTTAGCGGGAGTGATTGGAGCCTACAATGAGCAGTTCTTC. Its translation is CASSLGLAGVIGAYNEQFF.

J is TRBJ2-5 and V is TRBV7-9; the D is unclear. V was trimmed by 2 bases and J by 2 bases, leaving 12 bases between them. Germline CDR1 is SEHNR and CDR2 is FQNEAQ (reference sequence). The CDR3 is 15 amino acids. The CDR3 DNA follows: TGTGCCAGCAGCTTATCTTCTGGCAGACAAGAGACCCAGTACTTC. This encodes CASSLSSGRQETQYF. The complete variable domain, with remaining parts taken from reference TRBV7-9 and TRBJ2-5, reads DTGVSQNPRHKITKRGQNVTFRCDPISEHNRLYWYRQTLGQGPEFLTYFQNEAQLEKSRLLSDRFSAERPKGSFSTLEIQRTEQGDSAMYLCASSLSSGRQETQYFGPGTRLLVL.

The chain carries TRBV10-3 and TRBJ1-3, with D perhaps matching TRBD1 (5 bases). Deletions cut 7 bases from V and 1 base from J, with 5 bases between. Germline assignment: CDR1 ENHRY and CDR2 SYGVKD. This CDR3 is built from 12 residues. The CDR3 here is CAITGSGNTIYF. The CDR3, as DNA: TGTGCCATCACAGGGTCTGGAAACACCATATATTTT.

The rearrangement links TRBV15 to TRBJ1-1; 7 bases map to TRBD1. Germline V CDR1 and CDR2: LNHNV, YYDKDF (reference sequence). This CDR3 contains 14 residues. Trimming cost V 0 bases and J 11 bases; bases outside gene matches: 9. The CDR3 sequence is CATSRDFNGRGAFF. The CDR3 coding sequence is TGTGCCACCAGCAGAGATTTCAATGGCAGGGGGGCTTTCTTT.

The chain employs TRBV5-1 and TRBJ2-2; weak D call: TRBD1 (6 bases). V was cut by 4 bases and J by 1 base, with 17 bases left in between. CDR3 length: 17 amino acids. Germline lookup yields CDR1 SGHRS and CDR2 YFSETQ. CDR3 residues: CASSLRRTDQNTGELFF. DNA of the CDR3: TGCGCCAGCAGCCTCCGCCGGACAGATCAGAACACCGGGGAGCTGTTTTTT.